A selection of T cell receptor beta chains follows, all from one sample in a study of T cells in tuberculosis. The assay was immunoSEQ multiplex PCR, and TCRdb's table has in-frame clones only and misses some. The data hold 45,000 or so clones, with 95% observed a single time. Sequencing was done on a sample of PBMCs. The receptors come from a donor aged 10-29 years with latent tuberculosis or without tuberculosis infection. The CDR3 runs from the conserved cysteine through the conserved F or W. Expanded clones are given a class, and other clones once, few, many or no size at all.

v_call,j_call,clone_size,cdr3_length,cdr3_aa
TRBV5-6,TRBJ2-7,-,15,CASSLGTGGDTEQYF
TRBV5-8,TRBJ1-6,once,18,CASSAGGRKTAYNSPLHF
TRBV28,TRBJ1-3,-,15,CASSLLGASGNTIYF
TRBV10-3,TRBJ2-1,-,17,CAISEILAGGSYNEQFF
TRBV5-1,TRBJ1-2,-,14,CASSLEGNGYGYTF
TRBV6-5,TRBJ1-5,-,14,CASSYGQGNQPQHF
TRBV5-1,TRBJ2-1,-,15,CASSSRLAGLNEQFF
TRBV23-1,TRBJ1-2,-,16,CASSQSGYRTFNGYTF
TRBV19,TRBJ2-7,once,17,CASSMVAGGVSLYEQYF
TRBV11-3,TRBJ1-1,-,15,CASSLGGRGSTEAFF
TRBV15,TRBJ2-7,-,15,CATSRYRTVSYEQYF
TRBV30,TRBJ1-6,-,15,CAWSPLSSYNSPLHF
TRBV6-5,TRBJ1-5,-,15,CASSRTGGGNQPQHF
TRBV10-3,TRBJ2-3,-,14,CAIRRQGGTDTQYF
TRBV2,TRBJ1-6,-,13,CASAWGGGSPLHF
TRBV29-1,TRBJ1-1,-,13,CSVEKRLNTEAFF
TRBV7-9,TRBJ1-2,-,14,CASSQTGIQGGYTF
TRBV11-2,TRBJ2-6,-,19,CASSLGKGQGARGANVLTF
TRBV27,TRBJ1-3,-,14,CASSLRGSGNTIYF
TRBV4-3,TRBJ1-2,-,17,CASSQGVETGTNYGYTF
TRBV2,TRBJ2-1,-,16,CASRHNSGGVNNEQFF
TRBV4-1,TRBJ1-4,-,16,CASSPTGGPTNEKLFF
TRBV29-1,TRBJ2-1,-,14,CSVEVAGAYNEQFF
TRBV29-1,TRBJ2-3,-,13,CSGKRGVPDTQYF
TRBV5-1,TRBJ1-3,-,17,CASSLSVASLSGNTIYF
TRBV28,TRBJ1-2,-,14,CASSSRTGPYGYTF
TRBV7-9,TRBJ1-2,-,17,CASSQVLGTVPNYGYTF
TRBV28,TRBJ2-6,-,15,CASSIGQAGANVLTF
TRBV27,TRBJ2-1,-,15,CASSHPGQGYNEQFF
TRBV27,TRBJ1-2,-,15,CASSHGRRRDYGYTF
TRBV5-1,TRBJ1-1,-,14,CASKSWTANTEAFF
TRBV15,TRBJ2-1,few,15,CATSSGTGGINEQFF
TRBV4-1,TRBJ1-1,-,16,CASSQHTGTASTEAFF
TRBV6-5,TRBJ1-5,-,16,CASSSITTRQNQPQHF
TRBV30,TRBJ2-3,once,16,CAWSSGLPMSTDTQYF
TRBV4-1,TRBJ1-5,once,15,CASSQEQGRNQPQHF
TRBV29-1,TRBJ2-1,-,13,CSARRQEGNEQFF
TRBV10-3,TRBJ2-5,-,16,CAISASSGGYQETQYF
TRBV7-2,TRBJ1-4,-,14,CASSLAQINEKLFF
TRBV19,TRBJ2-1,-,15,CASSIRGGPNNEQFF
TRBV5-4,TRBJ1-2,-,13,CASSRDSNYGYTF